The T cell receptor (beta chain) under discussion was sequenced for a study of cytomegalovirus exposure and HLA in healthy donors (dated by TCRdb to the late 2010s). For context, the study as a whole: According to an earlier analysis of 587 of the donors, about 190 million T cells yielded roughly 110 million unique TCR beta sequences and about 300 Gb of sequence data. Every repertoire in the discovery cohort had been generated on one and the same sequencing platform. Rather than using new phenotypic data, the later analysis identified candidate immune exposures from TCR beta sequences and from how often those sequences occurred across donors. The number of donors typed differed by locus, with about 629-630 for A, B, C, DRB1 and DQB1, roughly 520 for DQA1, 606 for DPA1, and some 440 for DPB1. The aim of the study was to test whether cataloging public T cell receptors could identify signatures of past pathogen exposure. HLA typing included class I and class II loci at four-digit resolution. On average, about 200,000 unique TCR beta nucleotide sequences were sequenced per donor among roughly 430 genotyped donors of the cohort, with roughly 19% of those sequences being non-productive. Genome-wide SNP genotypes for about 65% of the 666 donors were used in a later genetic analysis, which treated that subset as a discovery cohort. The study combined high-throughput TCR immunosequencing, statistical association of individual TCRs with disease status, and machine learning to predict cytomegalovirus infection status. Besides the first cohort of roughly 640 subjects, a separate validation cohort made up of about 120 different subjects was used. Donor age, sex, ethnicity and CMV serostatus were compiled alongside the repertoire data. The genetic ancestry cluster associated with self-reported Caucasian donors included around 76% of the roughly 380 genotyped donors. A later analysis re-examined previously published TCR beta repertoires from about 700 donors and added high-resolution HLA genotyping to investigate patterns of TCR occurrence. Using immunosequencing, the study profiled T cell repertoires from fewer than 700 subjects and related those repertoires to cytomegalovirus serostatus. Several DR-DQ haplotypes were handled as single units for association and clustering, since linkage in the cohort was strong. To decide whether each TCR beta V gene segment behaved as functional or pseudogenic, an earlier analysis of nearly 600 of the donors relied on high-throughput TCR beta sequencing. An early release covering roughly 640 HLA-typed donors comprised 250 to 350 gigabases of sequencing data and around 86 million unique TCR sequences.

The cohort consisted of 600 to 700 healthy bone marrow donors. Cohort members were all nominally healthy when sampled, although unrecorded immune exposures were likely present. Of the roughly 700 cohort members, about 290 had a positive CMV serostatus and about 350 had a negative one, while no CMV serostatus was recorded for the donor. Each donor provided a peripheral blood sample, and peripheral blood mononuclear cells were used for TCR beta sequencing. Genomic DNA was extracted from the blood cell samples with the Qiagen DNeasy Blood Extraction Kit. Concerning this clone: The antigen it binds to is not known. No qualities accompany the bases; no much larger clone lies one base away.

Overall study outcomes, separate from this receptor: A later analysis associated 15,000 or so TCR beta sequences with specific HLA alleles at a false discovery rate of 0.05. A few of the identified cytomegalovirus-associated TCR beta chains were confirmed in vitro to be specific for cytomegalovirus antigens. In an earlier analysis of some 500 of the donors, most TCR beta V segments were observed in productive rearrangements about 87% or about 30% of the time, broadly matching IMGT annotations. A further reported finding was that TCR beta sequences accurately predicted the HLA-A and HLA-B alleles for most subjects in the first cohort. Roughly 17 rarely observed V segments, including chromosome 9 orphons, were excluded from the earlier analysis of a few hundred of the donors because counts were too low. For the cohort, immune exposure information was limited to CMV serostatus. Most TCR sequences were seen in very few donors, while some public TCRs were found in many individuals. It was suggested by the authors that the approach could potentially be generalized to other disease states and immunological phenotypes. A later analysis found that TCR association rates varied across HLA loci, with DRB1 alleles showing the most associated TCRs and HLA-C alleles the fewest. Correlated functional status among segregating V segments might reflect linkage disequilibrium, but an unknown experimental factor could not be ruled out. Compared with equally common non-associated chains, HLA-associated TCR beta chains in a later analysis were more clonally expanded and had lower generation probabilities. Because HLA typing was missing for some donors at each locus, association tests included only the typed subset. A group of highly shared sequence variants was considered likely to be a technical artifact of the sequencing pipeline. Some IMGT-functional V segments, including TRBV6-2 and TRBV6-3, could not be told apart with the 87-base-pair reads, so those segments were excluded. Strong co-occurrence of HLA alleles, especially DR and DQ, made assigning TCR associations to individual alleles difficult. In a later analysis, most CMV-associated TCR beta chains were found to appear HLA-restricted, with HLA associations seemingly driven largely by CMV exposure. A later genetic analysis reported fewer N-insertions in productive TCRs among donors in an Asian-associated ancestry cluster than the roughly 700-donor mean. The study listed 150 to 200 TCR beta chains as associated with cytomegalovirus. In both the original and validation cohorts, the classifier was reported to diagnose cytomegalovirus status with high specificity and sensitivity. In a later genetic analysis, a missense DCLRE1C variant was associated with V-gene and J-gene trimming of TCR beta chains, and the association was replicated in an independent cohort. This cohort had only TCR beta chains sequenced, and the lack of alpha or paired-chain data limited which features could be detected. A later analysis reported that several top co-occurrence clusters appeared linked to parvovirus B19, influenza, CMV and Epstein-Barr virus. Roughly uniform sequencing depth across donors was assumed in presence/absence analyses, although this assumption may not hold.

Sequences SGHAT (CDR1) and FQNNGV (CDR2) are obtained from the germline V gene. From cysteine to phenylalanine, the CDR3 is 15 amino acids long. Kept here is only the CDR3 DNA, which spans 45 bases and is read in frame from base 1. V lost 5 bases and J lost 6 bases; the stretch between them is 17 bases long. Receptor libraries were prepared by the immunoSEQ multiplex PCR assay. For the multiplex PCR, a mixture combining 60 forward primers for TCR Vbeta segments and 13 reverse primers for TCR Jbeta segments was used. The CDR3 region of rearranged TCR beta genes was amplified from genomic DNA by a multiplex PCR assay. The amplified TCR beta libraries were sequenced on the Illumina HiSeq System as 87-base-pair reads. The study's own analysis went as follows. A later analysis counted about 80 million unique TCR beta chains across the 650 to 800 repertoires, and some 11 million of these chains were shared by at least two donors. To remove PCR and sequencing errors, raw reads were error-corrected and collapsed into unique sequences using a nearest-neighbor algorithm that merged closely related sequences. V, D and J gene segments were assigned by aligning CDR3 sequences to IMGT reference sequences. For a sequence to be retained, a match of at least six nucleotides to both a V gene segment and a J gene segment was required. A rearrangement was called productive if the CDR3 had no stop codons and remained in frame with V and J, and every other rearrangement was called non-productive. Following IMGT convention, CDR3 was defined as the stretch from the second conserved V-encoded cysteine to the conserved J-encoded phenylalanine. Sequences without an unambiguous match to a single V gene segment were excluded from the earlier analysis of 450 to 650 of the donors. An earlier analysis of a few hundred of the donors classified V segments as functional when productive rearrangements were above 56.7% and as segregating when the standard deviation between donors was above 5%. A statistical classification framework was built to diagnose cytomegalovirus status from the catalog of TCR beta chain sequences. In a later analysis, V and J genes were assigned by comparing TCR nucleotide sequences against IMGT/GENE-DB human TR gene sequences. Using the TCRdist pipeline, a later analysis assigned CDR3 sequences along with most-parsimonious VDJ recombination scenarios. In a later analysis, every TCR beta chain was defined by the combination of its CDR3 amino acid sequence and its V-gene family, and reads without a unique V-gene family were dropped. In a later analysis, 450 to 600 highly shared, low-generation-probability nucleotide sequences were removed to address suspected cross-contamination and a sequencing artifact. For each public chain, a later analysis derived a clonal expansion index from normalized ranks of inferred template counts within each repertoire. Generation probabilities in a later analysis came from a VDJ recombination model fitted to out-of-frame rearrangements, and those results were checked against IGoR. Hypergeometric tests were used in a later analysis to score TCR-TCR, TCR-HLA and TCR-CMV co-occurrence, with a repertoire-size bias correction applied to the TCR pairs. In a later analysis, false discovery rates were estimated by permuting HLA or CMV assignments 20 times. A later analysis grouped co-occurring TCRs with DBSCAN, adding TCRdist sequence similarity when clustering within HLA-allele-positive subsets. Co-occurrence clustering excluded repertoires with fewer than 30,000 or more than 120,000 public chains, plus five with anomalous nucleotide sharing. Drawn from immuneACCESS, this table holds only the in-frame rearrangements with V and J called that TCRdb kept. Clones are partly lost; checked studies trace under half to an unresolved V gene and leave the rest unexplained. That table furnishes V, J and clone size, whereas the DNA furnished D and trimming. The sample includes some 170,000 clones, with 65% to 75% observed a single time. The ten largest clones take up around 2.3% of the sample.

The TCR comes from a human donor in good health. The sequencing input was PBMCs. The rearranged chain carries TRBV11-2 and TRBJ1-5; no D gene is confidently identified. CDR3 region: CASSPAGLRGQPQHF. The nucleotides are TGTGCCAGCAGCCCAGCGGGGTTGCGCGGTCAGCCCCAGCATTTT.